The rows below give T cell receptor beta chains drawn from one sample of a study of blood T cell repertoires in COVID-19. The repertoire was sequenced with immunoSEQ multiplex PCR; TCRdb's copy has only in-frame clones and lacks some. The repertoire holds about 150,000 clones, with about 84% as singletons. The sequencing input was peripheral blood. The receptors here all came from a woman in her forties or fifties with acute or convalescent COVID-19. CDR3s include the opening cysteine and the closing phenylalanine or tryptophan. Fields, in order: clone size, V gene, D gene, J gene, CDR3 protein, CDR3 DNA. A D gene is named only where the DNA matches it firmly. For some rows the clone size is stated as once, few or many, or as a class when expanded; others skip it.

abundance: once
v_gene: TRBV11-3
d_gene: TRBD2
j_gene: TRBJ2-5
CDR3aa: CASSLGGTSGGETQYF
CDR3nt: TGTGCCAGCAGCTTAGGCGGGACTAGCGGGGGAGAGACCCAGTACTTC

abundance: -
v_gene: TRBV28
d_gene: -
j_gene: TRBJ1-2
CDR3aa: CASYRETNYGYTF
CDR3nt: TGTGCCAGTTACAGGGAAACTAACTATGGCTACACCTTC

abundance: -
v_gene: TRBV7-2
d_gene: -
j_gene: TRBJ1-1
CDR3aa: CASSLAAMNTEAFF
CDR3nt: TGTGCCAGCAGCTTAGCGGCCATGAACACTGAAGCTTTCTTT

abundance: few
v_gene: TRBV19
d_gene: -
j_gene: TRBJ1-5
CDR3aa: CASTPVGESNQPQHF
CDR3nt: TGTGCCAGTACCCCCGTCGGGGAGAGCAATCAGCCCCAGCATTTT

abundance: -
v_gene: TRBV27
d_gene: TRBD2
j_gene: TRBJ2-7
CDR3aa: CASSEAGVISYEQYF
CDR3nt: TGTGCCAGCAGTGAGGCGGGGGTGATATCCTACGAGCAGTACTTC

abundance: -
v_gene: TRBV7-2
d_gene: -
j_gene: TRBJ2-1
CDR3aa: CATQQGTYNEQFF
CDR3nt: TGTGCCACTCAACAGGGAACCTACAATGAGCAGTTCTTC

abundance: -
v_gene: TRBV6-5
d_gene: TRBD1
j_gene: TRBJ1-2
CDR3aa: CASRRTTGEYGYTF
CDR3nt: TGTGCCAGCAGGCGGACGACAGGGGAATATGGCTACACCTTC

abundance: once
v_gene: TRBV13
d_gene: -
j_gene: TRBJ2-7
CDR3aa: CASSLESRGYEQYF
CDR3nt: TGTGCCAGCAGCTTAGAGTCCCGCGGGTACGAGCAGTACTTC

abundance: -
v_gene: TRBV6-5
d_gene: -
j_gene: TRBJ1-2
CDR3aa: CASRRTAQYGYTF
CDR3nt: TGTGCCAGCAGACGGACAGCCCAATATGGCTACACCTTC

abundance: -
v_gene: TRBV18
d_gene: -
j_gene: TRBJ1-1
CDR3aa: CASSPTANRENTEAFF
CDR3nt: TGTGCCAGCTCCCCCACGGCTAACAGGGAGAACACTGAAGCTTTCTTT

abundance: -
v_gene: TRBV3-1/TRBV3-2
d_gene: -
j_gene: TRBJ2-5
CDR3aa: CASSQDQGSQETQYF
CDR3nt: TGTGCCAGCAGCCAAGATCAGGGCAGCCAAGAGACCCAGTACTTC

abundance: -
v_gene: TRBV7-9
d_gene: TRBD1
j_gene: TRBJ1-1
CDR3aa: CASSYRRDRGGTEAFF
CDR3nt: TGTGCCAGCAGCTATCGCCGGGACAGGGGGGGCACTGAAGCTTTCTTT

abundance: -
v_gene: TRBV7-9
d_gene: TRBD1
j_gene: TRBJ1-2
CDR3aa: CASSFGTGDYGYTF
CDR3nt: TGTGCCAGCAGCTTTGGGACAGGGGACTATGGCTACACCTTC

abundance: -
v_gene: TRBV5-1
d_gene: TRBD1
j_gene: TRBJ1-1
CDR3aa: CASSLEPGGAMNTEAFF
CDR3nt: TGCGCCAGCAGCTTGGAGCCAGGGGGTGCTATGAACACTGAAGCTTTCTTT

abundance: -
v_gene: TRBV6-5
d_gene: TRBD1
j_gene: TRBJ1-1
CDR3aa: CASRWDRVNTEAFF
CDR3nt: TGTGCCAGCAGATGGGACAGGGTGAACACTGAAGCTTTCTTT

abundance: few
v_gene: TRBV13
d_gene: TRBD2
j_gene: TRBJ2-3
CDR3aa: CASSPLGGGSTDTQYF
CDR3nt: TGTGCCAGCAGCCCACTCGGGGGGGGGAGCACAGATACGCAGTATTTT

abundance: -
v_gene: TRBV6-2/TRBV6-3
d_gene: -
j_gene: TRBJ1-5
CDR3aa: CASSYSQGHQPQHF
CDR3nt: TGTGCCAGCAGTTACAGTCAGGGGCATCAGCCCCAGCATTTT

abundance: -
v_gene: TRBV30
d_gene: -
j_gene: TRBJ1-6
CDR3aa: CAWSVGLGGSDSPLHF
CDR3nt: TGTGCCTGGAGTGTAGGGCTGGGGGGGTCTGATTCACCCCTCCACTTT

abundance: -
v_gene: TRBV4-2
d_gene: -
j_gene: TRBJ2-4
CDR3aa: CASSQGRLGEVQYF
CDR3nt: TGTGCCAGCAGCCAAGGAAGACTAGGGGAGGTTCAGTACTTC

abundance: -
v_gene: TRBV29-1
d_gene: TRBD1
j_gene: TRBJ2-7
CDR3aa: CSVTDTGAENEQYF
CDR3nt: TGCAGCGTAACGGACACAGGGGCGGAAAACGAGCAGTACTTC

abundance: -
v_gene: TRBV18
d_gene: -
j_gene: TRBJ1-1
CDR3aa: CASSPSVDTEAFF
CDR3nt: TGTGCCAGCTCACCATCGGTGGACACTGAAGCTTTCTTT

abundance: few
v_gene: TRBV11-3
d_gene: -
j_gene: TRBJ2-7
CDR3aa: CASSSRDSPFEQYF
CDR3nt: TGTGCCAGCAGCTCACGGGACTCCCCTTTCGAGCAGTACTTC

abundance: -
v_gene: TRBV18
d_gene: TRBD2
j_gene: TRBJ2-3
CDR3aa: CASSAGGTDTQYF
CDR3nt: TGTGCCAGCTCAGCGGGGGGCACAGATACGCAGTATTTT

abundance: -
v_gene: TRBV7-9
d_gene: -
j_gene: TRBJ2-6
CDR3aa: CASSMGQSSGANVLTF
CDR3nt: TGTGCCAGCAGTATGGGGCAGAGCTCTGGGGCCAACGTCCTGACTTTC

abundance: few
v_gene: TRBV7-2
d_gene: TRBD1
j_gene: TRBJ1-1
CDR3aa: CASNGQGLANTEAFF
CDR3nt: TGTGCCAGCAATGGACAGGGGCTGGCGAACACTGAAGCTTTCTTT

abundance: -
v_gene: TRBV10-3
d_gene: -
j_gene: TRBJ2-1
CDR3aa: CATQESSYNEQFF
CDR3nt: TGTGCCACTCAGGAAAGCTCCTACAATGAGCAGTTCTTC

abundance: -
v_gene: TRBV5-1
d_gene: TRBD1
j_gene: TRBJ1-5
CDR3aa: CASSLGQGDQPQHF
CDR3nt: TGCGCCAGCAGCTTGGGACAGGGTGATCAGCCCCAGCATTTT

abundance: -
v_gene: TRBV9
d_gene: TRBD2
j_gene: TRBJ2-3
CDR3aa: CASSVGGRGGTDTQYF
CDR3nt: TGTGCCAGCAGCGTAGGTGGTCGGGGGGGCACAGATACGCAGTATTTT

abundance: -
v_gene: TRBV19
d_gene: -
j_gene: TRBJ2-1
CDR3aa: CAVKLGTGNSYNEQFF
CDR3nt: TGTGCCGTAAAATTAGGGACTGGCAACTCCTACAATGAGCAGTTCTTC

abundance: -
v_gene: TRBV7-9
d_gene: -
j_gene: TRBJ2-3
CDR3aa: CASSRLQTPGDTQYF
CDR3nt: TGTGCCAGCAGCCGCTTGCAGACCCCAGGAGATACGCAGTATTTT

abundance: many
v_gene: TRBV10-3
d_gene: -
j_gene: TRBJ1-3
CDR3aa: CATRVSSGNTIYF
CDR3nt: TGTGCCACCCGGGTTAGCTCTGGAAACACCATATATTTT

abundance: -
v_gene: TRBV5-1
d_gene: TRBD2
j_gene: TRBJ2-1
CDR3aa: CASSPKGLDQEQFF
CDR3nt: TGCGCCAGCAGCCCCAAGGGACTAGATCAGGAGCAGTTCTTC

abundance: once
v_gene: TRBV28
d_gene: -
j_gene: TRBJ2-7
CDR3aa: CASRPSPSYEQYF
CDR3nt: TGTGCCAGCAGGCCGAGTCCTAGCTACGAGCAGTACTTC

abundance: -
v_gene: TRBV27
d_gene: -
j_gene: TRBJ1-1
CDR3aa: CASSFRGGTEAFF
CDR3nt: TGTGCCAGCAGTTTTAGGGGAGGCACTGAAGCTTTCTTT

abundance: -
v_gene: TRBV27
d_gene: TRBD1
j_gene: TRBJ1-1
CDR3aa: CASSRGVGTEAFF
CDR3nt: TGTGCCAGCAGCAGGGGGGTAGGGACGGAAGCTTTCTTT

abundance: -
v_gene: TRBV11-2
d_gene: TRBD1
j_gene: TRBJ2-7
CDR3aa: CASSWGQDYEQYF
CDR3nt: TGTGCCAGCAGCTGGGGACAGGACTACGAGCAGTACTTC

abundance: few
v_gene: TRBV12-3/TRBV12-4
d_gene: -
j_gene: TRBJ1-1
CDR3aa: CASKFHGSTEAFF
CDR3nt: TGTGCCAGCAAATTCCACGGGAGCACTGAAGCTTTCTTT

abundance: -
v_gene: TRBV7-9
d_gene: TRBD1
j_gene: TRBJ1-2
CDR3aa: CASSFGQDYGYTF
CDR3nt: TGTGCCAGCAGCTTCGGACAGGATTATGGCTACACCTTC

abundance: -
v_gene: TRBV5-6
d_gene: -
j_gene: TRBJ1-5
CDR3aa: CASSFQNRPQHF
CDR3nt: TGTGCCAGCAGCTTTCAGAATCGTCCCCAGCATTTT

abundance: -
v_gene: TRBV7-2
d_gene: -
j_gene: TRBJ2-7
CDR3aa: CASSLSVSDYEQYF
CDR3nt: TGTGCCAGCAGCTTAAGCGTCAGCGACTACGAGCAGTACTTC

abundance: -
v_gene: TRBV11-1
d_gene: TRBD1
j_gene: TRBJ2-3
CDR3aa: CASSAGTDTDTQYF
CDR3nt: TGTGCCAGCAGCGCCGGGACAGACACAGATACGCAGTATTTT

abundance: many
v_gene: TRBV19
d_gene: -
j_gene: TRBJ2-7
CDR3aa: CASSPGWGYYEQYF
CDR3nt: TGTGCCAGTAGTCCAGGCTGGGGCTACTACGAGCAGTACTTC

abundance: -
v_gene: TRBV19
d_gene: TRBD2
j_gene: TRBJ2-1
CDR3aa: CASSMNGLAGPPYNEQFF
CDR3nt: TGTGCCAGTAGTATGAATGGACTAGCGGGGCCCCCCTACAATGAGCAGTTCTTC

abundance: -
v_gene: TRBV7-2
d_gene: TRBD2
j_gene: TRBJ2-3
CDR3aa: CASSTRPGGDTQYF
CDR3nt: TGTGCCAGCAGCACCCGGCCGGGAGGGGATACGCAGTATTTT

abundance: -
v_gene: TRBV5-1
d_gene: TRBD1
j_gene: TRBJ2-5
CDR3aa: CASSLGQQETQYF
CDR3nt: TGCGCCAGCAGCCTGGGACAGCAAGAGACCCAGTACTTC

abundance: -
v_gene: TRBV21-1
d_gene: -
j_gene: TRBJ1-4
CDR3aa: CASLDSPNEKLFF
CDR3nt: TGTGCCAGCCTCGACAGCCCGAATGAAAAACTGTTTTTT